Listed below are T cell receptor beta chains from one sample, sequenced in a study of blood T cell repertoires in COVID-19. TCRdb's table, derived via immunoSEQ multiplex PCR, lists solely in-frame clones and lacks some. The table shows roughly 300,000 clones, with about 90% occurring only once. Sequencing input: peripheral blood. The receptors here all came from a woman between 45 and 65 years old who had recovered from COVID-19. Each CDR3 is given with its conserved first and last residue. D genes are given only for firm matches. Clone size is shown for a subset of rows, as once, few, many or a class of expanded clone.

clone_size,j_call,v_call,d_call,cdr3_nt,cdr3_aa
once,TRBJ2-5,TRBV3-1/TRBV3-2,.,TGTGCCAGCAGCCAAGAAGGCAGGTTGGAGACCCAGTACTTC,CASSQEGRLETQYF
.,TRBJ1-4,TRBV7-9,TRBD1,TGTGCCAGCGACTCGGGACAGGGACATGAAAAACTGTTTTTT,CASDSGQGHEKLFF
.,TRBJ1-1,TRBV2,.,TGTGCCAGCAGGGAGAGGGTCGCTGAAGCTTTCTTT,CASRERVAEAFF
.,TRBJ1-1,TRBV28,.,TGTGCCAGCAGAGACAACGTTAATGAAGCTTTCTTT,CASRDNVNEAFF
.,TRBJ1-5,TRBV4-3,TRBD1,TGCGCCAGCAGCCAAGATCGACAGGGCCTTGGGCCCCAGCATTTT,CASSQDRQGLGPQHF
.,TRBJ2-7,TRBV7-2,.,TGTGCCAGCAGCTTAGTTTCTAACGAGCAGTACTTC,CASSLVSNEQYF
once,TRBJ1-6,TRBV15,.,TGTGCCACCAGCAGAGGGGGGGTTGGTAATTCACCCCTCCACTTT,CATSRGGVGNSPLHF
.,TRBJ2-7,TRBV4-3,.,TGCGCCAGCAGCCAAGATACAGGAAGCTCCTACGAGCAGTACTTC,CASSQDTGSSYEQYF
.,TRBJ1-1,TRBV7-8,.,TGTGCCAGCAGCTTAGGATACAATGCTTTCTTT,CASSLGYNAFF
.,TRBJ1-5,TRBV5-5,.,TGTGCCAGCAGCTCCCGGAATTCGGGAGGGCCCCAGCATTTT,CASSSRNSGGPQHF